The present entry profiles one T cell receptor (beta chain) with its context. Its target is not known. Separate cDNA molecules received unique molecular identifiers, which the library attached to them. MiXCR, run by TCRdb on the RACE reads, gives a single entry per CDR3 protein. Here the sample spans some 250,000 distinct CDR3 sequences, roughly 8% being singletons. Germline loops: CDR1 MNHEY, CDR2 SVGAGI. There are 11 residues in the CDR3. V dropped 5 bases and J dropped 11 bases, with 12 bases sitting between them. The sample's time point: pre-sensitization, week 0. The treatment: therapeutic diphenylcyclopropenone sensitization with weekly scalp DPC. This specimen comes from a study of human T cells and chemical hapten exposure. General study findings and limits: The study found that DPC sensitization did not change TCRs above 1 in 1000 frequency.

The chain has TRBV6-5 and TRBJ1-1, with D possibly matching TRBD1 (5 bases). Sequencing used whole blood, obtained in connection with sensitization to the hapten diphenylcyclopropenone (DPC). This receptor was obtained from a young man with alopecia areata. Some clones in this sample may be carry-over from other donors' samples. CDR3 sequence reads: CASSRGEDAFF. The CDR3, as DNA: TGTGCCAGCAGTCGGGGGGAGGATGCTTTCTTT.